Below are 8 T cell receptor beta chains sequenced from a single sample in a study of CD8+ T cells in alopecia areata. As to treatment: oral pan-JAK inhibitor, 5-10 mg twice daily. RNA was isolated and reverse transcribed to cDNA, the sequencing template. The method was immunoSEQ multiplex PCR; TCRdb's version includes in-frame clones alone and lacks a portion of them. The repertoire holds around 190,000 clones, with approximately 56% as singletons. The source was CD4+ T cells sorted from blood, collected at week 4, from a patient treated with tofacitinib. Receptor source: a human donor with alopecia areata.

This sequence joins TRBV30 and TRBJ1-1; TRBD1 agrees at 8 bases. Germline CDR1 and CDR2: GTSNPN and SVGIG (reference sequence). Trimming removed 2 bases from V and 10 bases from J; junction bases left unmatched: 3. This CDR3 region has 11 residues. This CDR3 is CAWSRQGSAFF. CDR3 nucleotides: TGTGCCTGGAGTCGACAGGGGTCAGCTTTCTTT.

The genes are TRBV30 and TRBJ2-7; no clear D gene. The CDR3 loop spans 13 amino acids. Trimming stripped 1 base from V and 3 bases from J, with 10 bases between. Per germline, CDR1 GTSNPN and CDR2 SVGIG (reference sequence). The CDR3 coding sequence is TGTGCCTGGAGTGGGGGTACTGTCTACGAGCAGTACTTC. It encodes CAWSGGTVYEQYF.

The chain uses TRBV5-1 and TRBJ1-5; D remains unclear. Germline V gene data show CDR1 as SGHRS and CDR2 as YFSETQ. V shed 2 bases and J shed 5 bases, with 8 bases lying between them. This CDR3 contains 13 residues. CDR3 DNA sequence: TGCGCCAGCAGCTTTGGCTGGGATCAGCCCCAGCATTTT. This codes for CASSFGWDQPQHF. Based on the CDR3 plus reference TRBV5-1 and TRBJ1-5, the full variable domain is KAGVTQTPRYLIKTRGQQVTLSCSPISGHRSVSWYQQTPGQGLQFLFEYFSETQRNKGNFPGRFSGRQFSNSRSEMNVSTLELGDSALYLCASSFGWDQPQHFGDGTRLSIL.

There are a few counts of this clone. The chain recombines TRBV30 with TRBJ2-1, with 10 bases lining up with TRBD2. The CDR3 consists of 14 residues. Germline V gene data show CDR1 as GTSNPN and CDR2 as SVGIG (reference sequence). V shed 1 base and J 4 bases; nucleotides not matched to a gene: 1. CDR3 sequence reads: CAWSGSGRYNEQFF. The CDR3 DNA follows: TGTGCCTGGAGTGGTAGCGGGAGGTACAATGAGCAGTTCTTC.

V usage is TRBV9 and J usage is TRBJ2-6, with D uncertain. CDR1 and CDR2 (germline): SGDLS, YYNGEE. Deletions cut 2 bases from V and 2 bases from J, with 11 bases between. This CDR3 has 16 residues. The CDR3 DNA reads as TGTGCCAGCAGCGTCCTTATAGCCCCTGGGGCCAACGTCCTGACTTTC. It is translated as CASSVLIAPGANVLTF.

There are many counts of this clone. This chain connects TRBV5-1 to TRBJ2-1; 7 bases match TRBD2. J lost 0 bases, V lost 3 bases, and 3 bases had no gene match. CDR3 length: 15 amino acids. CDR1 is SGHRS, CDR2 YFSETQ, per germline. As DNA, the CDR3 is TGCGCCAGCAGCTCTAGCGGAGGCTCCTACAATGAGCAGTTCTTC. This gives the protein CASSSSGGSYNEQFF.

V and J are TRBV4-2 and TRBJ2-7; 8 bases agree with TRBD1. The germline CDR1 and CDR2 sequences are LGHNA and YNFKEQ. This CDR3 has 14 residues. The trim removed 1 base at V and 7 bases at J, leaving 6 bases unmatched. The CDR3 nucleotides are TGTGCCAGCAGCCAAGGAGTCAGGGGGCAGGAGCAGTACTTC. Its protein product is CASSQGVRGQEQYF.

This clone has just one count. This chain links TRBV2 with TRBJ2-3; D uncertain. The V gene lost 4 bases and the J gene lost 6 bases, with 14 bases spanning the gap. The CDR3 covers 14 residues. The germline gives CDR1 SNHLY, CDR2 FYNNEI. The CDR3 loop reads CASSVGFGFDTQYF. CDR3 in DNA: TGTGCCAGCAGTGTCGGGTTCGGATTCGATACGCAGTATTTT.